This TCR beta chain came from a study of metastatic and nonmetastatic thyroid tumors. This CDR3 contains 16 residues. Germline loops: CDR1 MDHEN, CDR2 SYDVKM. The germline V and J ends were trimmed by 4 bases and 0 bases, with 14 bases remaining between them. TCRdb re-analyzed the PCR reads through MiXCR. The table includes some 20,000 clones, roughly 20% detected once. None of the patients had undergone any treatment ahead of thyroid surgery. This clone was counted a few times. The receptor was isolated from a female donor with papillary thyroid cancer or a benign thyroid nodule (not recorded which). Some clones in this sample may be carry-over from other donors' samples. This chain links TRBV28 with TRBJ2-3; D may be TRBD1 (6 bases). The sequenced sample was adjacent normal tissue. CDR3 in amino acids: CASSSGSQGSTDTQYF. Written as DNA, the CDR3 is TGTGCCAGCAGTTCTGGCTCACAGGGAAGCACAGATACGCAGTATTTT.